The rows below give T cell receptor beta chains drawn from one sample of a study of cytomegalovirus exposure and HLA in healthy donors. Assay used: immunoSEQ multiplex PCR; TCRdb lists only in-frame clones, some missing. The table includes about 120,000 clones, more than 70% detected once. The sequencing sample was made of PBMCs. These receptors all come from a woman between 18 and 29 years old in good health and CMV-seronegative. The CDR3 runs from the conserved cysteine through the conserved F or W. The D gene is left open where the match is weak. Size values are once, few and many counts, or a class for expanded clones, and some rows have none.

abundance: .; v_gene: TRBV19; j_gene: TRBJ2-7; d_gene: TRBD1; CDR3aa: CASSQGELYEQYF; CDR3nt: TGTGCCAGTAGTCAGGGGGAGCTCTACGAGCAGTACTTC
abundance: .; v_gene: TRBV16; j_gene: TRBJ1-1; d_gene: TRBD1; CDR3aa: CASSQSRGPNTEAFF; CDR3nt: TGTGCCAGCAGCCAGTCCAGGGGGCCGAACACTGAAGCTTTCTTT
abundance: .; v_gene: TRBV4-1; j_gene: TRBJ1-1; d_gene: .; CDR3aa: CASSRQKGVNTEAFF; CDR3nt: TGCGCCAGCAGCCGCCAAAAGGGAGTGAACACTGAAGCTTTCTTT
abundance: once; v_gene: TRBV28; j_gene: TRBJ1-2; d_gene: .; CDR3aa: CASSLAGVYGYTF; CDR3nt: TGTGCCAGCAGTTTGGCAGGGGTCTATGGCTACACCTTC
abundance: .; v_gene: TRBV30; j_gene: TRBJ1-1; d_gene: .; CDR3aa: CAWSVSAEAFF; CDR3nt: TGTGCCTGGAGTGTTAGTGCTGAAGCTTTCTTT
abundance: .; v_gene: TRBV30; j_gene: TRBJ2-2; d_gene: TRBD2; CDR3aa: CAWRLAGVNTGELFF; CDR3nt: TGTGCCTGGAGACTAGCGGGCGTGAACACCGGGGAGCTGTTTTTT
abundance: .; v_gene: TRBV9; j_gene: TRBJ2-5; d_gene: TRBD1; CDR3aa: CASSPGGQGNTETQYF; CDR3nt: TGTGCCAGCAGCCCAGGGGGACAGGGGAACACGGAGACCCAGTACTTC
abundance: .; v_gene: TRBV7-2; j_gene: TRBJ1-3; d_gene: .; CDR3aa: CASSPAQAGNTIYF; CDR3nt: TGTGCCAGCAGCCCAGCTCAGGCAGGAAACACCATATATTTT
abundance: .; v_gene: TRBV4-3; j_gene: TRBJ2-1; d_gene: .; CDR3aa: CASSQDRGPGYNEQFF; CDR3nt: TGCGCCAGCAGCCAAGATCGAGGGCCGGGGTACAATGAGCAGTTCTTC
abundance: .; v_gene: TRBV7-2; j_gene: TRBJ2-1; d_gene: TRBD1; CDR3aa: CASSLPYRGRNEQFF; CDR3nt: TGTGCCAGCAGCTTACCGTACAGGGGGCGCAATGAGCAGTTCTTC
abundance: .; v_gene: TRBV5-6; j_gene: TRBJ2-1; d_gene: TRBD1; CDR3aa: CASSFGTGHYNEQFF; CDR3nt: TGTGCCAGCAGCTTTGGGACAGGACACTACAATGAGCAGTTCTTC
abundance: .; v_gene: TRBV5-1; j_gene: TRBJ1-5; d_gene: .; CDR3aa: CASSPGTGLNQPQHF; CDR3nt: TGCGCCAGCAGCCCGGGGACGGGACTCAATCAGCCCCAGCATTTT
abundance: .; v_gene: TRBV28; j_gene: TRBJ2-1; d_gene: .; CDR3aa: CASSLLAYNEQFF; CDR3nt: TGTGCCAGCAGTTTATTAGCCTACAATGAGCAGTTCTTC
abundance: .; v_gene: TRBV6-4; j_gene: TRBJ2-3; d_gene: TRBD2; CDR3aa: CASSDETSGADTQYF; CDR3nt: TGTGCCAGCAGTGACGAGACTAGCGGCGCAGATACGCAGTATTTT
abundance: .; v_gene: TRBV28; j_gene: TRBJ2-6; d_gene: .; CDR3aa: CASRPLAGANVLTF; CDR3nt: TGTGCCAGCAGACCCCTAGCTGGGGCCAACGTCCTGACTTTC
abundance: .; v_gene: TRBV28; j_gene: TRBJ2-2; d_gene: .; CDR3aa: CASSNTGNTGELFF; CDR3nt: TGTGCCAGCAGTAACACAGGGAACACCGGGGAGCTGTTTTTT
abundance: .; v_gene: TRBV6-1; j_gene: TRBJ1-4; d_gene: .; CDR3aa: CASREHTGISNEKLFF; CDR3nt: TGTGCCAGCAGGGAACATACAGGGATCTCTAATGAAAAACTGTTTTTT
abundance: .; v_gene: TRBV5-1; j_gene: TRBJ2-7; d_gene: TRBD1; CDR3aa: CASSPGQGPFYEQYF; CDR3nt: TGCGCCAGCAGCCCAGGACAGGGACCGTTCTACGAGCAGTACTTC
abundance: .; v_gene: TRBV11-3; j_gene: TRBJ1-6; d_gene: TRBD1; CDR3aa: CASSLGQGNSPLHF; CDR3nt: TGTGCCAGCAGCTTGGGACAGGGTAATTCACCCCTCCACTTT
abundance: .; v_gene: TRBV14; j_gene: TRBJ1-2; d_gene: TRBD1; CDR3aa: CASSQTGTGYTF; CDR3nt: TGTGCCAGCAGCCAGACAGGGACTGGCTACACCTTC
abundance: .; v_gene: TRBV5-1; j_gene: TRBJ2-3; d_gene: TRBD1; CDR3aa: CASREDRGTDTQYF; CDR3nt: TGCGCCAGCCGTGAAGACAGGGGTACAGATACGCAGTATTTT
abundance: .; v_gene: TRBV6-1; j_gene: TRBJ2-7; d_gene: .; CDR3aa: CASSRIAATYEQYF; CDR3nt: TGTGCCAGCAGTAGAATAGCGGCTACTTACGAGCAGTACTTC
abundance: .; v_gene: TRBV14; j_gene: TRBJ2-7; d_gene: TRBD1; CDR3aa: CASSQGNTGVVYEQYF; CDR3nt: TGTGCCAGCAGCCAAGGCAATACAGGGGTTGTTTACGAGCAGTACTTC
abundance: .; v_gene: TRBV4-1; j_gene: TRBJ1-1; d_gene: TRBD1; CDR3aa: CASSRTGAEAFF; CDR3nt: TGCGCCAGCAGCCGGACAGGAGCTGAAGCTTTCTTT
abundance: once; v_gene: TRBV5-6; j_gene: TRBJ1-2; d_gene: TRBD1; CDR3aa: CASSPLGQGTTGYTF; CDR3nt: TGTGCCAGCAGCCCCTTAGGACAGGGAACTACTGGCTACACCTTC
abundance: .; v_gene: TRBV29-1; j_gene: TRBJ2-7; d_gene: .; CDR3aa: CSVVKTGLSYEQYF; CDR3nt: TGCAGCGTGGTGAAGACGGGACTCTCCTACGAGCAGTACTTC
abundance: .; v_gene: TRBV6-1; j_gene: TRBJ2-6; d_gene: .; CDR3aa: CASSAPGHHSGANVLTF; CDR3nt: TGTGCCAGCAGTGCACCGGGACACCACTCTGGGGCCAACGTCCTGACTTTC